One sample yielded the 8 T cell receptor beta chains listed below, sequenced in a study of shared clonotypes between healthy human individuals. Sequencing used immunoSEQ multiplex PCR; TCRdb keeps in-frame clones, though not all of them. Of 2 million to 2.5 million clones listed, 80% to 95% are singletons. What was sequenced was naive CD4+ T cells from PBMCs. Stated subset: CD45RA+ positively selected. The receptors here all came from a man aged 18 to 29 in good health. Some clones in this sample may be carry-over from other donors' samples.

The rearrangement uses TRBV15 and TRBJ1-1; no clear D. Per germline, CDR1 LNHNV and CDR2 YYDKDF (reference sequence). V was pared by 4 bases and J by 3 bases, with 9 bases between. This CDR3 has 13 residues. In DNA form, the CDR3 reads TGTGCCACCAGCATAGGATCGGACACTGAAGCTTTCTTT. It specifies CATSIGSDTEAFF.

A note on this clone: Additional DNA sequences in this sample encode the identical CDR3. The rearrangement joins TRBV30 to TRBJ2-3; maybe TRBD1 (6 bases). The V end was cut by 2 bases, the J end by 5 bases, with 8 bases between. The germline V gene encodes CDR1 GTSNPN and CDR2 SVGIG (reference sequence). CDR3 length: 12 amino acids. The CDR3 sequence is CAWSPGEDTQYF. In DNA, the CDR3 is TGTGCCTGGAGTCCAGGGGAAGATACGCAGTATTTT.

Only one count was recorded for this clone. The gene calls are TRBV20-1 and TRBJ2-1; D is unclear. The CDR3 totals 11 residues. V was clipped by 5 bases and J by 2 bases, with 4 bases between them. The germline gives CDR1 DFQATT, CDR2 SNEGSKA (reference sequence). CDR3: CSAVAYNEQFF. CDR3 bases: TGCAGTGCTGTGGCCTACAATGAGCAGTTCTTC.

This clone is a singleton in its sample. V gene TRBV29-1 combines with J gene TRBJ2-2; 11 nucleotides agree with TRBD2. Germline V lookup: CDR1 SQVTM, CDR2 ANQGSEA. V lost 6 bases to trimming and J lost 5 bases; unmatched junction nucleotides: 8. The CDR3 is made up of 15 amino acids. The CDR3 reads CSVDSGRARTGELFF. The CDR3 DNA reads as TGCAGCGTGGATAGCGGGAGGGCGCGGACCGGGGAGCTGTTTTTT.

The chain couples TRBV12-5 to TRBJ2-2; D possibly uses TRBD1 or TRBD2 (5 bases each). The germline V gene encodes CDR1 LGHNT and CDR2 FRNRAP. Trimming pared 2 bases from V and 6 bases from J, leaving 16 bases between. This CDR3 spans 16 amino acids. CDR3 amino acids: CASGLFRDGPPGELFF. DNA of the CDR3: TGTGCTAGTGGTTTGTTCCGGGACGGACCCCCCGGGGAGCTGTTTTTT.

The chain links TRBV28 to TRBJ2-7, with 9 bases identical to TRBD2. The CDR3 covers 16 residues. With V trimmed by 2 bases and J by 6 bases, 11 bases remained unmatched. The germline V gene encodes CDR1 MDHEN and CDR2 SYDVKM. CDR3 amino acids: CASSLIPSGRNPEQYF. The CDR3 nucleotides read TGTGCCAGCAGTTTAATCCCGAGCGGGAGGAACCCCGAGCAGTACTTC. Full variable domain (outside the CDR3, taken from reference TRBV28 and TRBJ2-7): DVKVTQSSRYLVKRTGEKVFLECVQDMDHENMFWYRQDPGLGLRLIYFSYDVKMKEKGDIPEGYSVSREKKERFSLILESASTNQTSMYLCASSLIPSGRNPEQYFGPGTRLTVT.

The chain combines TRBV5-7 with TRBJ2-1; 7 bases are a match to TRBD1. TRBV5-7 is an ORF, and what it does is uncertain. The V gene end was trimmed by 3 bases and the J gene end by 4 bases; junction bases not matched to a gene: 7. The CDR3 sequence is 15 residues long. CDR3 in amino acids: CASSSAGTVYNEQFF. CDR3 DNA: TGTGCCAGCAGCTCGGCCGGGACAGTATACAATGAGCAGTTCTTC.

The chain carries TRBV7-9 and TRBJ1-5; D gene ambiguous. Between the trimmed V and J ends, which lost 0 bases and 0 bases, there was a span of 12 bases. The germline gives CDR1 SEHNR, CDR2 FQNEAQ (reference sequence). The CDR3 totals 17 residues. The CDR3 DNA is TGTGCCAGCAGCTTAGCCCCCCCCGGGTATAGCAATCAGCCCCAGCATTTT. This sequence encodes CASSLAPPGYSNQPQHF.